This T cell receptor (beta chain) appears in the sequencing data of a study of T cell repertoires in aging, cancer and after chemotherapy (dated by TCRdb to about 2019). Notes on the research overall: Donors were distributed across six age groups ranging from 30 or younger to 70 or older, with at least three individuals included per group. Paired pre- and post-chemotherapy samples in the solid tumor group came from brain tumor (glioblastoma) patients receiving temozolomide-based therapy. The full dataset contained 7 million to 9.5 million TCR reads. The study profiled peripheral blood TCR beta repertoires from healthy donors and cancer patients to examine immunoaging and T cell reconstitution after chemotherapy. The cohort comprised 218 cancer patients, approximately 90 with hematological and fewer than 140 with solid cancers, plus 95 healthy donors as a reference group.

Using a mixed TRB-A/B primer pool, multiplex touch-down PCR amplified rearranged TRB sequences covering the V, D and J segments. Illumina adapters and sample indices were attached to the amplicons in two consecutive PCR reactions using Phusion HS II polymerase. After gel purification with the NucleoSpin Gel and PCR Clean-up kit, the amplicons were checked using Qubit and an Agilent 2100 Bioanalyzer. Sequencing of the libraries was done on an Illumina MiSeq with paired-end, single-indexed 600-cycle runs. The original methods were these. TRB sequences were processed with MiXCR versions 2.12 and 3.0.5. Each unique CDR3 nucleotide sequence was counted as one clone, and only productive sequences with at least two reads were retained. Repertoire metrics included Shannon diversity, evenness, clonality (one minus evenness), and alpha-parameterized diversity profiles from alpha 0 to 5. The IGoR algorithm was used to calculate generation probabilities of clones in the paired pre- and post-chemotherapy samples. TCRdb reworked the public reads: Q25 trimming with fastp, MiXCR clone assembly, productive beta chains retained. Every distinct CDR3 protein forms one entry, paired with its most common genes and DNA. TCRdb's processing, not the authors' own work, is the source of the V and J calls. This sample has about 5,600 distinct CDR3 sequences in its table, and 27% of those were observed once. 8.5% to 14% of the sample goes to the ten largest clones.

On the study overall, not on this receptor specifically: An increase in median generation probability over the chemotherapy interval was observed in both cancer cohorts, suggesting that the repertoire was reconstituted through rebound thymic output. Compared with age-matched healthy donors, untreated patients with either hematological or solid cancers had significantly lower TCR diversity in the blood along with higher clonality. According to the authors, the repertoire data do not allow conclusions to be drawn about immunological memory after chemotherapy. In healthy donors, the drop in TCR diversity with age came mainly from a loss of richness, whereas in cancer patients a loss of evenness also played a part.

TCR beta rearrangements were amplified from genomic DNA isolated from peripheral blood, not from sorted cells or RNA. This clonotype is classified as medium-sized (0.01 to 0.1%). The antigen this receptor binds is unknown. Qualities for individual bases were not recorded, and no much larger clone is one base off. CDR1 and CDR2, looked up from the germline V gene, are MNHEY and SVGAGI. Between the V and J ends, shortened by 7 bases and 8 bases respectively, the junction contains 15 bases. The CDR3 holds 14 amino acids from the cysteine to the phenylalanine. Here the CDR3 DNA is all that survives: 42 bases in frame from base 1.

The specimen was blood. This chain joins TRBV6-5 to TRBJ1-6, and perhaps TRBD1 as D gene, on 6 matching bases. This TCR derives from a human donor with a solid tumor. CDR3 reads: CASTGTRGDSPLHF. The nucleotide sequence reads TGTGCCAGCACCGGGACACGGGGTGATTCACCCCTCCACTTT.